A single sample is the source of the 7 T cell receptor beta chains below, sequenced in a study of identical twins. In TCRdb, the 5' RACE reads were re-called with MiXCR into one record per CDR3 protein. Here the sample spans about 530,000 distinct CDR3 sequences, about a fifth being singletons. In addition, the sample was reused for a study of yellow fever vaccine responses in identical twins.

The sample taken for sequencing was CD4+ T cells sorted from blood. The receptor set was obtained from a woman aged 18-29 years in good health.

This clonotype was seen a handful of times. The chain uses TRBV12-3 or TRBV12-4 and TRBJ2-1; D gene unclear. Trimming shortened V by 6 bases and J by 8 bases, and 8 bases separated the two germline ends. CDR3 length: 11 amino acids. CDR3 region: CASRAIDEQFF. The DNA of the CDR3 is TGTGCCAGCAGAGCGATCGATGAGCAGTTCTTC.

DNA of the CDR3: TGTGCCAGCAGCCGCGGACTAGCGGGAAACGAGCAGTACTTC. It translates to CASSRGLAGNEQYF. The chain carries TRBV14 and TRBJ2-7; TRBD2 matches 12 bases. CDR1 is SGHDN, CDR2 FVKESK, per germline. V lost 4 bases, J lost 5 bases, and 3 bases stayed unmatched. There are 14 residues in the CDR3.

In this sample, this clonotype turned up a few times. This chain links TRBV2 with TRBJ2-1; D gene uncertain. This CDR3 region has 15 residues. The V gene's germline CDR1 is SNHLY and CDR2 FYNNEI. Trimming pared 6 bases from V and 4 bases from J, leaving 16 bases between. In DNA form, the CDR3 reads TGTGCCAGCAGGGGTATGGGCGGTGTTTACAATGAGCAGTTCTTC. Translated: CASRGMGGVYNEQFF.

This clonotype was recorded a few times. CDR3 region: CSARDSRGWRIGELFF. The DNA for the CDR3 is TGCAGTGCTAGAGATTCTAGGGGGTGGCGGATCGGGGAGCTGTTTTTT. The rearrangement uses TRBV20-1 and TRBJ2-2; D is perhaps TRBD1 (6 bases). Germline V gene lookup returns CDR1 DFQATT and CDR2 SNEGSKA (reference sequence). The CDR3 length is 16 residues. V dropped 0 bases and J dropped 7 bases, with 18 bases sitting between them.

The chain combines TRBV20-1 with TRBJ2-1; 9 nucleotides agree with TRBD2. Germline CDR1 and CDR2: DFQATT and SNEGSKA (reference sequence). V lost 7 bases to trimming and J lost 6 bases; unmatched junction nucleotides: 7. The CDR3 sequence is 13 residues long. The CDR3 is CSVWREGFNEQFF. The CDR3 DNA reads TGCAGTGTTTGGCGGGAGGGCTTCAATGAGCAGTTCTTC.

This clonotype was detected a few times. The genes are TRBV6-1 and TRBJ1-6, with 7 bases fitting TRBD1. Germline trimming cut 5 bases from V and 9 bases from J; bases unmatched to any gene: 7. CDR1 is MNHNS and CDR2 is SASEGT in the germline V gene. The CDR3 consists of 14 residues. DNA for the CDR3: TGTGCCAGCAGTCCGACAGGGCTGGGTTCACCCCTCCACTTT. This translates into CASSPTGLGSPLHF.

The CDR3: CASSQAELAGLNEQFF. The DNA of the CDR3 is TGTGCCAGCAGCCAAGCCGAACTAGCGGGCCTCAATGAGCAGTTCTTC. The chain employs TRBV3-1 and TRBJ2-1; 9 nucleotides match TRBD2. This CDR3 is 16 amino acids long. From germline, CDR1 is LGHDT and CDR2 YNNKEL (reference sequence). V lost 1 base to trimming and J lost 6 bases; unmatched junction nucleotides: 7.